This T cell receptor beta chain derives from a study of siplizumab effects on memory and regulatory T cells. Findings and limits, study-wide: Mappable alloreactive CD4+ clones came from Treg cells more than 55% of the time on average with siplizumab, against 26.9% in controls. Proliferating clones, CD4+ or CD8+, lacked an assignable naive or memory phenotype in roughly 75-96% of cases.

Sequencing used immunoSEQ multiplex PCR; TCRdb keeps in-frame clones, though not all of them. The table includes 100,000 or so clones, roughly 93% detected once. This clone showed up just once. Its specificity is not known. The sample was non-Treg CD4+ T cells sorted from blood. The source of this sequence is a human donor in good health.

CDR3 in DNA: TGTGCCAGAAGCTTGGACAGGTTGAAAGAGACCCAGTACTTC. Residues: CARSLDRLKETQYF. The rearrangement links TRBV5-3 to TRBJ2-5; D possibly corresponds to TRBD1 (5 bases). TRBV5-3 is an ORF, and what it does is uncertain. Trimming shortened V by 0 bases and J by 3 bases, and 9 bases separated the two germline ends. The CDR3 is made up of 14 amino acids.